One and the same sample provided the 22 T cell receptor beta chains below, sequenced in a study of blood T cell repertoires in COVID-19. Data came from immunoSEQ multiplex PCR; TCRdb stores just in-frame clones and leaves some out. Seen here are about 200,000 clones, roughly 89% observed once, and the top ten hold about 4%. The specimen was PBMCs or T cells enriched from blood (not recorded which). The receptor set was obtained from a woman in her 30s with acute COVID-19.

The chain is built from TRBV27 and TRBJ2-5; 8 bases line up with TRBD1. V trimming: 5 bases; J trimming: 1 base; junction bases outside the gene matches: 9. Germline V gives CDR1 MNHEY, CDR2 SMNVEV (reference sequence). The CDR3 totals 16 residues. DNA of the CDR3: TGTGCCAGCAGTACTGGGGCAGGGGGCCCCCAAGAGACCCAGTACTTC. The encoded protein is CASSTGAGGPQETQYF.

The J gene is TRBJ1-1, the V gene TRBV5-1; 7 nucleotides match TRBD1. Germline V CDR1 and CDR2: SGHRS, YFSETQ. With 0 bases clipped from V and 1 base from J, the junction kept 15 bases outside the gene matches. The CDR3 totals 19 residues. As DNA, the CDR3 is TGCGCCAGCAGCTTGGCCAGGCACAGGGGTAGTAAGAGGAACACTGAAGCTTTCTTT. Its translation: CASSLARHRGSKRNTEAFF.

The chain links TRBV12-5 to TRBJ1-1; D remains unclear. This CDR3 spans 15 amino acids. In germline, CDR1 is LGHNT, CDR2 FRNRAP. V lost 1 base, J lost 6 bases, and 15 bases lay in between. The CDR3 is CASGLGTESPPEAFF. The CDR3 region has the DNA TGTGCTAGTGGTTTGGGAACGGAGTCACCCCCTGAAGCTTTCTTT.

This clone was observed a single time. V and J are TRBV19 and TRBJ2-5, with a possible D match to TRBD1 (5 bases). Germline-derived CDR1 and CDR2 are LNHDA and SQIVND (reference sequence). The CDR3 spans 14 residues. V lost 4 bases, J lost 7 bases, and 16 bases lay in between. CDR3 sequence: CASSTFDSRGTQYF. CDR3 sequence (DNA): TGTGCCAGTAGTACATTCGACAGCCGCGGGACCCAGTACTTC. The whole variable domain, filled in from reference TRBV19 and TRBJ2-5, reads DGGITQSPKYLFRKEGQNVTLSCEQNLNHDAMYWYRQDPGQGLRLIYYSQIVNDFQKGDIAEGYSVSREKKESFPLTVTSAQKNPTAFYLCASSTFDSRGTQYFGPGTRLLVL.

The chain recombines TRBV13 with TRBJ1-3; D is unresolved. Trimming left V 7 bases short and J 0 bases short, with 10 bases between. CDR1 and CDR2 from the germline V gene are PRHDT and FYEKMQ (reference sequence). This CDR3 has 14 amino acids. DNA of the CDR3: TGTGCCAGCACCCCCGCGTACTCTGGAAACACCATATATTTT. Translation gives CASTPAYSGNTIYF.

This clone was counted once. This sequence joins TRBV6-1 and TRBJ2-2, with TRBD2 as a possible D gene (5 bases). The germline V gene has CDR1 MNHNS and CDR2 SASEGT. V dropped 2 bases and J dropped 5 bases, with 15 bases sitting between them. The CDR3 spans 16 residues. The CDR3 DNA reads TGTGCCAGCAGTGAACCGCCCGGGGATGGAACCGGGGAGCTGTTTTTT. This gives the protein CASSEPPGDGTGELFF.

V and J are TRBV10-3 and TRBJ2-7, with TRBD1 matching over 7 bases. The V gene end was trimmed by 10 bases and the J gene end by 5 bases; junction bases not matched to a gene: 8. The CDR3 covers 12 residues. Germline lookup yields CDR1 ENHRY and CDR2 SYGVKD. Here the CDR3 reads CATSIDRDEQYF. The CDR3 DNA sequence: TGTGCCACCTCTATAGACAGGGACGAGCAGTACTTC.

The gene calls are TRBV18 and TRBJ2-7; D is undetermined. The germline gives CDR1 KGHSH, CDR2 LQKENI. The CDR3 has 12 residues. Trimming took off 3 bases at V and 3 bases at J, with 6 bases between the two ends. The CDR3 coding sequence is TGTGCCAGCTCACCCCTAGGCTACGAGCAGTACTTC. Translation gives CASSPLGYEQYF. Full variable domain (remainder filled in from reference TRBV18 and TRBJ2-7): NAGVMQNPRHLVRRRGQEARLRCSPMKGHSHVYWYRQLPEEGLKFMVYLQKENIIDESGMPKERFSAEFPKEGPSILRIQQVVRGDSAAYFCASSPLGYEQYFGPGTRLTVT.

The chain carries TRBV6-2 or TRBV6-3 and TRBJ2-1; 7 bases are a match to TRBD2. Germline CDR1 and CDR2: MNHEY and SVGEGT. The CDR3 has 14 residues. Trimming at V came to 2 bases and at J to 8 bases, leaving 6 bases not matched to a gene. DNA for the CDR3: TGTGCCAGCAGTTACGTAGCGGGTGTGGATGAGCAGTTCTTC. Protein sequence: CASSYVAGVDEQFF.

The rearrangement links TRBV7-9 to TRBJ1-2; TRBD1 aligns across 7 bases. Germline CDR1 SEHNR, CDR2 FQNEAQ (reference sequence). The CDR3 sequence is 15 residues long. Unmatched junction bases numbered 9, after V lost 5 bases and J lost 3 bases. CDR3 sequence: CASSDRRGRDYGYTF. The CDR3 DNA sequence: TGTGCCAGCAGCGACAGAAGGGGGCGCGACTATGGCTACACCTTC.

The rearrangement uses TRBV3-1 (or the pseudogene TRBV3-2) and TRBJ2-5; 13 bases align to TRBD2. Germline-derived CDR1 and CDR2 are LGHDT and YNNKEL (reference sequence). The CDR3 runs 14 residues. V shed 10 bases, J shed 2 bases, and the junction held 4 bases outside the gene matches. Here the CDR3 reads CATRLAGGQETQYF. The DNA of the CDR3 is TGTGCCACTCGACTAGCGGGGGGACAAGAGACCCAGTACTTC.

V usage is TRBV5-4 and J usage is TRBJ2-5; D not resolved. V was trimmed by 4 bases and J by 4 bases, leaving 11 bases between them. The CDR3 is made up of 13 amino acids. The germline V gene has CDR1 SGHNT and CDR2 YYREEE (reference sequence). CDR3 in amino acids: CASSPPLLETQYF. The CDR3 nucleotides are TGTGCCAGCAGCCCCCCCCTTTTAGAGACCCAGTACTTC.

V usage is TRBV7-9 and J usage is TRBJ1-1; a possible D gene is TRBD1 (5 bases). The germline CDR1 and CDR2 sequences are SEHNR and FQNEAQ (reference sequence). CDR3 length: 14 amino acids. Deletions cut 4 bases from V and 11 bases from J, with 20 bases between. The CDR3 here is CASSSSSGGGLAFF. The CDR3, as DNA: TGTGCCAGCAGCTCCTCGAGCGGGGGAGGGTTGGCTTTCTTT.

In DNA form, the CDR3 reads TGTGCCAGCAGCCAGATAAAACAGGGCTCCTACAATGAGCAGTTCTTC. This gives the protein CASSQIKQGSYNEQFF. The rearrangement joins TRBV3-1 (or the pseudogene TRBV3-2) to TRBJ2-1; tentatively, D is TRBD1 (6 bases). Germline CDR1 and CDR2: LGHDT and YNNKEL (reference sequence). The CDR3 is 16 residues long. The V end lost 3 bases, the J end lost 0 bases, and 12 bases lay between the germline ends.

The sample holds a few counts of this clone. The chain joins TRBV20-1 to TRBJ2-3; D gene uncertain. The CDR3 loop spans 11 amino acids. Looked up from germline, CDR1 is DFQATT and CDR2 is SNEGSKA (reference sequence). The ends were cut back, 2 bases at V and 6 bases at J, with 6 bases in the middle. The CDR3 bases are TGCAGTGCTAGACCTTTGGATACGCAGTATTTT. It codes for CSARPLDTQYF.

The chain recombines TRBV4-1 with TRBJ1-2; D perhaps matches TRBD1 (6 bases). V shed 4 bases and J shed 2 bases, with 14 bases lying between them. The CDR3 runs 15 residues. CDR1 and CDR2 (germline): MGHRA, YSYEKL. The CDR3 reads CASSPGDTTNYGYTF. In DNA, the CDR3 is TGCGCCAGCAGCCCAGGGGACACCACGAACTATGGCTACACCTTC.

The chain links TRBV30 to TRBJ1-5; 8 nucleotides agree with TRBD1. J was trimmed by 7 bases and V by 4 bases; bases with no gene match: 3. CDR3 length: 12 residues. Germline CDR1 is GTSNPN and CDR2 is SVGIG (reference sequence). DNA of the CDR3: TGTGCCTGGAAAACAGGGGGACAGCCCCAGCATTTT. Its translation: CAWKTGGQPQHF.

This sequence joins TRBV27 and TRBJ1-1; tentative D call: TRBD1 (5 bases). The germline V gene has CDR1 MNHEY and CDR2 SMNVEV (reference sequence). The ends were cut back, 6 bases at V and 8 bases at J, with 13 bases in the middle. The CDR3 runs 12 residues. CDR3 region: CASRHWAGEAFF. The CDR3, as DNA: TGTGCCAGCAGGCATTGGGCAGGGGAAGCTTTCTTT.

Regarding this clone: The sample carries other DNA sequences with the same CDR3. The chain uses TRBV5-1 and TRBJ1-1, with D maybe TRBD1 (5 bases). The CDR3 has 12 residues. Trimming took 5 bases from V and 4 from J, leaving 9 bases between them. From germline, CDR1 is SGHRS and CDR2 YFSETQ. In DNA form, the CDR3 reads TGCGCCAGCAGTCCGGGGGGCACTGAAGCTTTCTTT. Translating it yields CASSPGGTEAFF.

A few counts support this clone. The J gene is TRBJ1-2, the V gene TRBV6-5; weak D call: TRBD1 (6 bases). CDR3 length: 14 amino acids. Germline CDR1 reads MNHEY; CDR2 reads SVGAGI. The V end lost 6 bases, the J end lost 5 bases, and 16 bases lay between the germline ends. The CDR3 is CASRYSRQEYGYTF. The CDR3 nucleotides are TGTGCCAGCAGATATTCCCGACAGGAATATGGCTACACCTTC.

For the CDR3, the DNA is TGTGCCAGCAGCTTAAGTATCGGACAGGGAAACAATGAGCAGTTCTTC. It is translated as CASSLSIGQGNNEQFF. The chain links TRBV7-3 to TRBJ2-1, with 8 bases fitting TRBD1. J was trimmed by 5 bases and V by 1 base; bases with no gene match: 7. The CDR3 is 16 amino acids. Germline V gene sequence: CDR1 SGHTA, CDR2 FQGTGA.

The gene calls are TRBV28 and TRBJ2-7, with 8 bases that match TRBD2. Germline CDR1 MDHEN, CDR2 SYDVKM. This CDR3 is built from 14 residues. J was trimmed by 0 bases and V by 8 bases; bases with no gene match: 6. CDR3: CASSERGNSYEQYF. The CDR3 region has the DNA TGTGCCAGCTCCGAGCGGGGGAACTCCTACGAGCAGTACTTC.